The 25 T cell receptor beta chains below were found in one sample sequenced in a study of spatial heterogeneity in lung cancer. Study conclusions and caveats: Expanded intratumoral alpha and beta TCR counts tracked tumor mutation counts.

TCRdb analysed the 5' RACE reads with MiXCR anew, one entry per CDR3 protein. Counted here are over 4,000 distinct CDR3 sequences, around 6.7% occurring once; the ten biggest clones make up about 41%. The antigens for these receptors are not known. The time point here: sample taken at primary tumor resection. The material sequenced was lung tumor tissue, taken at surgery. The receptors derive from a male donor with early-stage non-small cell lung cancer.

This clonotype was seen ten or more times. This chain joins TRBV20-1 and TRBJ2-1; 11 positions match TRBD2. V lost 3 bases and J lost 5; bases outside the gene matches: 12. This CDR3 has 17 residues. Germline lookup yields CDR1 DFQATT and CDR2 SNEGSKA (reference sequence). The CDR3, as DNA: TGCAGTGCTAGGACCATAGCGGGAGGGCCGCTTGACAATGAGCAGTTCTTC. This encodes CSARTIAGGPLDNEQFF.

DNA for the CDR3: TGTGCCAGCAGTAAAGCGGGGGGCGCCTACAATGAGCAGTTCTTC. It translates to CASSKAGGAYNEQFF. J is TRBJ2-1 and V is TRBV5-6, with TRBD2 matching over 9 bases. V gave up 5 bases and J gave up 2 bases; unmatched junction bases: 5. The CDR3 has 15 residues. Germline assignment: CDR1 SGHDT and CDR2 YYEEEE. Complete variable domain (other parts from reference TRBV5-6 and TRBJ2-1): DAGVTQSPTHLIKTRGQQVTLRCSPKSGHDTVSWYQQALGQGPQFIFQYYEEEERQRGNFPDRFSGHQFPNYSSELNVNALLLGDSALYLCASSKAGGAYNEQFFGPGTRLTVL.

This clonotype has more than one count but fewer than ten. The chain links TRBV10-3 to TRBJ2-7; 8 positions match TRBD1. V lost 2 bases, J lost 3 bases, and 9 bases stayed unmatched. The CDR3 is made up of 16 amino acids. Germline V gives CDR1 ENHRY, CDR2 SYGVKD. In nucleotides, the CDR3 is TGTGCCATCAGTGAGGCGGACAGGGACGCTCACTACGAGCAGTACTTC. This translates into CAISEADRDAHYEQYF.

This clonotype was observed a handful of times. The gene calls are TRBV24-1 and TRBJ2-1; a possible D gene is TRBD1 (6 bases). V dropped 1 base and J dropped 7 bases, with 7 bases sitting between them. Germline values: CDR1 KGHDR, CDR2 SFDVKD. The CDR3 is 13 residues long. This CDR3 reads CATSDFDRNEQFF. CDR3 sequence (DNA): TGTGCCACCAGTGATTTTGACAGGAATGAGCAGTTCTTC.

This clonotype appeared many times. The chain couples TRBV5-5 to TRBJ2-5; D remains ambiguous. V was shortened by 1 base and J by 5 bases, with 3 bases between the two germline ends. Looked up from germline, CDR1 is SGHKS and CDR2 is YYEKEE (reference sequence). CDR3 length: 11 amino acids. This chain's CDR3 is CASSLRETQYF. For the CDR3, the DNA is TGTGCCAGCAGCTTGCGGGAGACCCAGTACTTC.

This clonotype was detected a few times. The rearrangement links TRBV7-9 to TRBJ2-3, with TRBD2 matching over 13 bases. The CDR3 is 16 residues long. V lost 5 bases to trimming and J lost 3 bases; unmatched junction nucleotides: 5. The germline CDR1 and CDR2 sequences are SEHNR and FQNEAQ (reference sequence). The CDR3 DNA is TGTGCCAGCAGCCCAACTAGCGGGAGGGGAACAGATACGCAGTATTTT. Its protein product is CASSPTSGRGTDTQYF.

The sample holds a few counts of this clonotype. The V gene is TRBV5-1, the J gene TRBJ2-2, with 8 nucleotides matching TRBD2. The CDR3 spans 15 residues. The germline gives CDR1 SGHRS, CDR2 YFSETQ. V lost 1 base, J lost 7 bases, and 6 bases stayed unmatched. The CDR3, as DNA: TGCGCCAGCAGCTTGCGTTCAGCGGGAGACGGGGAGCTGTTTTTT. Amino acid sequence: CASSLRSAGDGELFF.

Relative to its sample, this clonotype is medium-sized. The chain employs TRBV6-1 and TRBJ1-5; TRBD1 aligns across 7 bases. Trimming removed 4 bases from V and 0 bases from J; junction bases left unmatched: 3. From germline, CDR1 is MNHNS and CDR2 SASEGT. The CDR3 has 15 amino acids. The CDR3 region has the DNA TGTGCCAGCAGTGGACAGGGCTTTAGCAATCAGCCCCAGCATTTT. Encoded protein: CASSGQGFSNQPQHF.

This clonotype was detected ten times or more. V gene TRBV10-2 combines with J gene TRBJ2-5; TRBD2 agrees at 9 bases. Per germline, CDR1 WSHSY and CDR2 SAAADI. Germline trimming cut 1 base from V and 5 bases from J; bases unmatched to any gene: 8. The CDR3 sequence is 16 residues long. The CDR3, as DNA: TGCGCCAGCAGTGAGTGGGCGGGAGGGCGAGAGGAGACCCAGTACTTC. It translates to CASSEWAGGREETQYF.

This clonotype was recorded many times. The J gene is TRBJ2-3, the V gene TRBV5-1; the match to TRBD1 covers 10 bases. Germline CDR1 is SGHRS and CDR2 is YFSETQ. J was trimmed by 2 bases and V by 4 bases; bases with no gene match: 16. CDR3 length equals 19 residues. This CDR3 reads CASSLNPPPGQGNTDTQYF. The CDR3 DNA is TGCGCCAGCAGCCTGAACCCCCCACCGGGACAGGGGAACACAGATACGCAGTATTTT. Full variable domain (remainder filled in from reference TRBV5-1 and TRBJ2-3): KAGVTQTPRYLIKTRGQQVTLSCSPISGHRSVSWYQQTPGQGLQFLFEYFSETQRNKGNFPGRFSGRQFSNSRSEMNVSTLELGDSALYLCASSLNPPPGQGNTDTQYFGPGTRLTVL.

The chain joins TRBV2 to TRBJ2-1; 14 bases are shared with TRBD2. Germline lookup yields CDR1 SNHLY and CDR2 FYNNEI. This CDR3 is 14 amino acids long. J gave up 10 bases and V 3 bases, and 2 bases lay outside the gene matches. CDR3 nucleotides: TGTGCCAGCAGTGAGACTAGCGGGGGGGTAGAGCAGTTCTTC. Amino acids: CASSETSGGVEQFF.

In this sample, this clonotype turned up many times. The chain has TRBV20-1 and TRBJ2-2, with TRBD2 matching 10 bases. This CDR3 has 15 amino acids. The germline CDR1 and CDR2 sequences are DFQATT and SNEGSKA (reference sequence). V dropped 2 bases and J dropped 3; count of bases not matched to a gene: 3. CDR3: CSARSGGADTGELFF. CDR3 in DNA: TGCAGTGCTAGAAGCGGGGGGGCCGACACCGGGGAGCTGTTTTTT.

V is TRBV11-1 and J is TRBJ2-3; D may be TRBD1 or TRBD2 (5 bases each). CDR1 and CDR2 from the germline V gene are SGHAT and FQDESV (reference sequence). The CDR3 contains 14 residues. V shed 0 bases and J shed 2 bases, with 6 bases lying between them. The CDR3 coding sequence is TGTGCCAGCAGCTTAGCGGGACCCACAGATACGCAGTATTTT. This sequence encodes CASSLAGPTDTQYF.

This chain connects TRBV20-1 to TRBJ2-5; either TRBD1 or TRBD2 may fit D (5 bases each). Germline CDR1 is DFQATT and CDR2 is SNEGSKA (reference sequence). V was clipped by 6 bases and J by 5 bases, with 16 bases between them. This CDR3 spans 13 amino acids. The CDR3 sequence: CSASPGPGETQYF. CDR3 sequence (DNA): TGCAGTGCCAGCCCGGGACCAGGGGAGACCCAGTACTTC.

Worth noting for this clonotype: A junction boundary mismatches the germline segment, possibly from a read error. V is TRBV2 and J is TRBJ1-5, with a tentative D call TRBD1 (5 bases). This CDR3 contains 14 residues. CDR1 SNHLY and CDR2 FYNNEI come from the germline V gene. CDR3 DNA: TGTGCCAGCACCCAAAGAGGGGAGGTTCAGCCCCAGCATTTC. Translating gives CASTQRGEVQPQHF.

Only a few counts were recorded for this clonotype. CDR3 sequence: CASSSRVGGDEQYF. The CDR3 DNA follows: TGTGCCAGCAGTTCCCGGGTGGGGGGAGACGAGCAGTACTTC. The rearrangement uses TRBV5-6 and TRBJ2-7, with a weak D call TRBD2 (6 bases). Trimming pared 5 bases from V and 5 bases from J, leaving 17 bases between. The CDR3 length is 14 residues. Germline-derived CDR1 and CDR2 are SGHDT and YYEEEE. The variable domain in full, with the rest retrieved from reference TRBV5-6 and TRBJ2-7, is DAGVTQSPTHLIKTRGQQVTLRCSPKSGHDTVSWYQQALGQGPQFIFQYYEEEERQRGNFPDRFSGHQFPNYSSELNVNALLLGDSALYLCASSSRVGGDEQYFGPGTRLTVT.

This clonotype was observed at least ten times. The chain has TRBV6-2 or TRBV6-3 and TRBJ2-5; unclear D gene. CDR1 MNHEY and CDR2 SVGEGT come from the germline V gene. The V end was cut by 2 bases, the J end by 2 bases, with 15 bases between. This CDR3 spans 16 amino acids. In DNA, the CDR3 is TGTGCCAGCAGTTACGCGGCCAGGAACGATCAAGAGACCCAGTACTTC. Residues: CASSYAARNDQETQYF.

This clonotype was seen ten or more times. V is TRBV18 and J is TRBJ2-3; 8 nucleotides match TRBD2. Germline trimming cut 3 bases from V and 6 bases from J; bases unmatched to any gene: 5. CDR1 and CDR2 from the germline V gene are KGHSH and LQKENI. CDR3 size: 14 residues. The CDR3 spells CASSPMQREDTQYF. The CDR3 DNA reads as TGTGCCAGCTCACCTATGCAGCGGGAGGATACGCAGTATTTT.

In its sample, this clonotype was seen many times. The chain carries TRBV2 and TRBJ1-5; possibly TRBD1 for D (5 bases). Trimming removed 6 bases at V and 3 bases at J, with 9 bases between. Germline V gene data show CDR1 as SNHLY and CDR2 as FYNNEI. CDR3 length: 13 residues. The CDR3 DNA reads as TGTGCCAGCAGGCGAGGGGCCAATCAGCCCCAGCATTTT. Its translation is CASRRGANQPQHF. The full variable domain, rest sourced from reference TRBV2 and TRBJ1-5, is EPEVTQTPSHQVTQMGQEVILRCVPISNHLYFYWYRQILGQKVEFLVSFYNNEISEKSEIFDDQFSVERPDGSNFTLKIRSTKLEDSAMYFCASRRGANQPQHFGDGTRLSIL.

The rearrangement joins TRBV20-1 to TRBJ1-4, with D hard to call. Germline assignment: CDR1 DFQATT and CDR2 SNEGSKA (reference sequence). Trimming removed 3 bases from V and 8 bases from J, with 13 bases in between. The CDR3 has 13 residues. DNA of the CDR3: TGCAGTGCTAGGGGTCCCTTGGGGGAAAAACTGTTTTTT. Residues: CSARGPLGEKLFF.

This clonotype came up many times. V is TRBV7-8 and J is TRBJ2-1; TRBD2 matches at 11 bases. The CDR3 is 15 amino acids. Germline loops: CDR1 SGHVS, CDR2 FQNEAQ. Trimming removed 3 bases from V and 7 bases from J; junction bases left unmatched: 5. Written as DNA, the CDR3 is TGTGCCAGCAGCTTCACTAGCGGGAGTTTAAATGAGCAGTTCTTC. Its protein is CASSFTSGSLNEQFF.

This clonotype qualifies as medium-sized. The rearrangement uses TRBV27 and TRBJ2-5; no reliable D call. This CDR3 has 11 amino acids. Germline lookup yields CDR1 MNHEY and CDR2 SMNVEV (reference sequence). V dropped 3 bases and J dropped 7 bases, with 6 bases sitting between them. For the CDR3, the DNA is TGTGCCAGCAGTTTTGGTGGGACCCAGTACTTC. Translation gives CASSFGGTQYF.

The genes are TRBV24-1 and TRBJ2-2, with D possibly TRBD1 on 6 matching bases. The germline V gene has CDR1 KGHDR and CDR2 SFDVKD. This CDR3 has 15 amino acids. V was shortened by 3 bases and J by 4 bases, with 11 bases between the two germline ends. CDR3 in amino acids: CATSDGQFTTGELFF. CDR3 nucleotide sequence: TGTGCCACCAGTGATGGACAGTTTACCACCGGGGAGCTGTTTTTT.

The chain is built from TRBV12-3 or TRBV12-4 and TRBJ2-5; no firm D call. Trimming stripped 5 bases from V and 2 bases from J, with 3 bases between. The CDR3 loop spans 11 amino acids. The CDR3 DNA reads as TGTGCCAGCAGTCAACAAGAGACCCAGTACTTC. This sequence encodes CASSQQETQYF.

This clonotype came up many times. The chain is built from TRBV7-2 and TRBJ1-5; the D is unclear. V lost 2 bases and J lost 6, with 8 bases in between. This CDR3 comprises 13 residues. CDR1 and CDR2 (germline): SGHTA, FQGNSA. CDR3 nucleotide sequence: TGTGCCAGCAGCTTAAGGCAGCTTCAGCCCCAGCATTTT. Protein sequence: CASSLRQLQPQHF.